The 22 T cell receptor beta chains given below trace back to one sample, sequenced in a study of beta chain features in type 1 diabetes. TCRB transcripts that were expressed got sequenced, as all of the isolated RNA had been reverse transcribed. Only in-frame clones appear in the TCRdb table, and some are missing; sequencing was by immunoSEQ multiplex PCR. The table lists hundreds of thousands of clones, roughly 15% of them singletons. Sequencing was done on a sample of central memory CD4+ T cells from blood. The receptors were gathered from a man between 25 and 39 years old in good health.

The chain links TRBV7-2 to TRBJ1-2; no reliable D call. V lost 0 bases and J lost 8, with 13 bases in between. The CDR3 extends over 14 amino acids. CDR1 is SGHTA, CDR2 FQGNSA, per germline. The CDR3 DNA reads as TGTGCCAGCAGCTTAGCGGGCAGTCCAGGCGGCTACACCTTC. Encoded protein: CASSLAGSPGGYTF.

This clone appeared a few times. The chain is built from TRBV19 and TRBJ2-5; D might be TRBD2 (7 bases). CDR3 size: 13 residues. V was shortened by 9 bases and J by 7 bases, with 18 bases between the two germline ends. Germline V gene lookup returns CDR1 LNHDA and CDR2 SQIVND (reference sequence). CDR3 DNA: TGTGCCAGCGAGGGAGGGGGTTTTGGGACCCAGTACTTC. Translation: CASEGGGFGTQYF. Full variable domain (rest looked up from reference TRBV19 and TRBJ2-5): DGGITQSPKYLFRKEGQNVTLSCEQNLNHDAMYWYRQDPGQGLRLIYYSQIVNDFQKGDIAEGYSVSREKKESFPLTVTSAQKNPTAFYLCASEGGGFGTQYFGPGTRLLVL.

The chain uses TRBV6-5 and TRBJ1-5; D not resolved. Between the trimmed V and J ends, which lost 5 bases and 7 bases, there was a span of 12 bases. This CDR3 has 13 amino acids. CDR1 and CDR2 (germline): MNHEY, SVGAGI. This CDR3 reads CASSELLVQPQHF. The CDR3 bases are TGTGCCAGCAGTGAACTCCTGGTACAGCCCCAGCATTTT.

The chain is built from TRBV18 and TRBJ2-3; 9 nucleotides agree with TRBD1. The germline V gene encodes CDR1 KGHSH and CDR2 LQKENI. CDR3 length: 16 residues. V lost 6 bases to trimming and J lost 0 bases; unmatched junction nucleotides: 7. The DNA of the CDR3 is TGTGCCAGCTCCGACAGGGGGTCGGGTAGCACAGATACGCAGTATTTT. Translating it yields CASSDRGSGSTDTQYF. The full variable domain, its missing parts supplied by reference TRBV18 and TRBJ2-3, is NAGVMQNPRHLVRRRGQEARLRCSPMKGHSHVYWYRQLPEEGLKFMVYLQKENIIDESGMPKERFSAEFPKEGPSILRIQQVVRGDSAAYFCASSDRGSGSTDTQYFGPGTRLTVL.

V is TRBV5-8 and J is TRBJ1-1; no reliable D call. Germline-derived CDR1 and CDR2 are SGHTS and YDEGEE. This CDR3 has 16 amino acids. V was trimmed by 0 bases and J by 1 base, leaving 13 bases between them. The CDR3 DNA follows: TGTGCCAGCAGCTTGGGGGGATTGGGGAGGAACACTGAAGCTTTCTTT. Translation gives CASSLGGLGRNTEAFF.

V usage is TRBV7-2 and J usage is TRBJ1-1; TRBD1 is a possible D gene (6 bases). Germline-derived CDR1 and CDR2 are SGHTA and FQGNSA. The CDR3 is made up of 16 amino acids. Between the trimmed V and J ends, which lost 4 bases and 5 bases, there was a span of 20 bases. CDR3 nucleotide sequence: TGTGCCAGCAGCTCCCCTCTGGGGGCTCCGGATACTGAAGCTTTCTTT. This sequence encodes CASSSPLGAPDTEAFF.

The CDR3 nucleotides are TGTGCCAGCAGCGACAGGGGGCGGGAGACCCAGTACTTC. Its protein product is CASSDRGRETQYF. The chain is built from TRBV7-9 and TRBJ2-5, with 10 bases aligning to TRBD1. The germline gives CDR1 SEHNR, CDR2 FQNEAQ (reference sequence). J lost 5 bases, V lost 5 bases, and 2 bases had no gene match. This CDR3 is 13 amino acids long.

The J gene is TRBJ2-3, the V gene TRBV25-1; 7 bases are a match to TRBD1. The CDR3 covers 14 residues. Germline V gene sequence: CDR1 MGHDK, CDR2 SYGVNS. Trimming cost V 4 bases and J 0 bases; bases outside gene matches: 1. For the CDR3, the DNA is TGTGCCAGCAGTGCGACAGGGAGCACAGATACGCAGTATTTT. Translated, it gives CASSATGSTDTQYF.

This clone has just a few counts. The V and J genes are TRBV7-2 and TRBJ2-2; D perhaps matches TRBD2 (6 bases). This CDR3 comprises 15 residues. Germline CDR1 reads SGHTA; CDR2 reads FQGNSA. The V gene lost 5 bases and the J gene lost 2 bases, with 12 bases spanning the gap. CDR3 protein: CASSMGLPNTGELFF. CDR3 DNA sequence: TGTGCCAGCAGCATGGGACTCCCAAACACCGGGGAGCTGTTTTTT.

This clone was recorded a few times. The V gene is TRBV6-6, the J gene TRBJ2-4; D not resolved. The CDR3 covers 15 residues. With 4 bases removed from V and 0 bases from J, the gap between germline ends came to 10 bases. Per germline, CDR1 MNHNY and CDR2 SVGAGI (reference sequence). In DNA form, the CDR3 reads TGTGCCAGCAGTTCCCCCAGACTAGCCAAAAACATTCAGTACTTC. Protein: CASSSPRLAKNIQYF.

This rearrangement joins TRBV5-4 to TRBJ1-2, with 9 bases lining up with TRBD1. CDR1 SGHNT and CDR2 YYREEE come from the germline V gene (reference sequence). The CDR3 covers 15 residues. The V and J ends lost 4 bases and 4 bases, in that order; junction bases with no gene match: 8. The CDR3 loop reads CASSLPGQGGYGYTF. CDR3 DNA sequence: TGTGCCAGCAGCCTCCCGGGACAGGGCGGCTATGGCTACACCTTC.

CDR3 bases: TGTGCCAGCAGTTACTCGAGATATGGAGAAAACTATGGCTACACCTTC. This sequence encodes CASSYSRYGENYGYTF. This chain joins TRBV6-5 and TRBJ1-2, with D unresolved. Germline CDR1 is MNHEY and CDR2 is SVGAGI. This CDR3 is built from 16 residues. V lost 0 bases, J lost 2 bases, and 13 bases lay in between.

This clone was found many times. J is TRBJ2-3 and V is TRBV28, with a possible D match to TRBD2 (6 bases). The CDR3 spans 17 residues. V lost 7 bases and J 2 bases, leaving 22 bases between the germline ends. Per the germline V gene, CDR1 is MDHEN and CDR2 is SYDVKM. The chain's CDR3 is CASNHMGGGRSTDTQYF. In DNA, the CDR3 is TGTGCCAGCAACCATATGGGGGGAGGCAGGTCCACAGATACGCAGTATTTT.

This clone was seen only a few times. The rearrangement joins TRBV19 to TRBJ1-2; no definite D call. The CDR3 length is 9 residues. The V and J ends lost 9 bases and 11 bases respectively, with 10 bases between them. The germline gives CDR1 LNHDA, CDR2 SQIVND (reference sequence). CDR3 protein: CASSSPYTF. The CDR3, as DNA: TGTGCCAGCTCCTCGCCTTACACCTTC.

V is TRBV7-9 and J is TRBJ2-1; TRBD1 matches 9 bases. The CDR3 is made up of 16 amino acids. V shed 5 bases, J shed 3 bases, and the junction held 8 bases outside the gene matches. Germline lookup yields CDR1 SEHNR and CDR2 FQNEAQ (reference sequence). This chain's CDR3 is CASSQDRDRVYNEQFF. The CDR3 DNA sequence: TGTGCCAGCAGCCAAGACCGGGACAGGGTCTACAATGAGCAGTTCTTC.

The genes are TRBV2 and TRBJ2-5, with TRBD1 matching 11 bases. CDR3 length equals 14 residues. Per the germline V gene, CDR1 is SNHLY and CDR2 is FYNNEI. J gave up 4 bases and V 6 bases, and 4 bases lay outside the gene matches. This chain's CDR3 is CASSADRGRETQYF. CDR3 DNA: TGTGCCAGCAGCGCGGACAGGGGGCGAGAGACCCAGTACTTC.

The chain couples TRBV9 to TRBJ2-2; D ambiguous. Germline CDR1 is SGDLS and CDR2 is YYNGEE. The length of the CDR3 is 14 residues. V shed 3 bases and J shed 2 bases, with 8 bases lying between them. CDR3 amino acids: CASSESPNTGELFF. As DNA, the CDR3 is TGTGCCAGCAGCGAGTCCCCCAACACCGGGGAGCTGTTTTTT.

Only a few counts were recorded for this clone. The chain couples TRBV28 to TRBJ1-2, with 8 bases that match TRBD1. The CDR3 loop spans 13 amino acids. Trimming took 8 bases from V and 8 from J; bases not matched to a gene: 10. The germline V gene has CDR1 MDHEN and CDR2 SYDVKM. DNA of the CDR3: TGTGCCAGCGGGATTAGGACAGGGTCCGGCTACACCTTC. Translating gives CASGIRTGSGYTF.

The rearrangement uses TRBV19 and TRBJ2-7; perhaps D is TRBD1 or TRBD2 (5 bases each). Trimming stripped 1 base from V and 0 bases from J, with 10 bases between. CDR1 and CDR2 from the germline V gene are LNHDA and SQIVND (reference sequence). The CDR3 sequence is 15 residues long. The DNA for the CDR3 is TGTGCCAGTAGTATAGCAGGGAGAAGCTCCTACGAGCAGTACTTC. As protein: CASSIAGRSSYEQYF. Combining the CDR3 with reference TRBV19 and TRBJ2-7 gives the whole variable domain DGGITQSPKYLFRKEGQNVTLSCEQNLNHDAMYWYRQDPGQGLRLIYYSQIVNDFQKGDIAEGYSVSREKKESFPLTVTSAQKNPTAFYLCASSIAGRSSYEQYFGPGTRLTVT.

The chain links TRBV5-1 to TRBJ2-5; 8 positions match TRBD1. This CDR3 comprises 14 residues. The germline V gene has CDR1 SGHRS and CDR2 YFSETQ. After removal of 4 bases from V and 3 bases from J, the junction contained 5 bases not matched to a gene. The CDR3 loop reads CASSRGQAKETQYF. The DNA for the CDR3 is TGCGCCAGCAGCCGGGGACAGGCTAAAGAGACCCAGTACTTC.

Ten or more counts support this clone. This chain joins TRBV6-5 and TRBJ2-7, with 13 bases that match TRBD2. Trimming cost V 5 bases and J 9 bases; bases outside gene matches: 7. This CDR3 region has 14 residues. Germline V CDR1 and CDR2: MNHEY, SVGAGI. CDR3 sequence: CASSPGTSGIGQYV. In DNA form, the CDR3 reads TGTGCCAGCAGTCCCGGGACTAGCGGGATCGGGCAGTACGTC.

The gene calls are TRBV4-3 and TRBJ2-1, with TRBD1 as a possible D gene (7 bases). Looked up from germline, CDR1 is LGHNA and CDR2 is YSLEER. The CDR3 sequence is 16 residues long. Trimming removed 4 bases at V and 5 bases at J, with 18 bases between. CDR3 DNA sequence: TGCGCCAGCAGCCGACGCTTCACAGGGGAGGACAATGAGCAGTTCTTC. Translation: CASSRRFTGEDNEQFF.